This record concerns one T cell receptor beta chain sequence. These data are taken from a study of shared clonotypes between healthy human individuals. The V gene's germline CDR1 is LGHNA and CDR2 YSLEER. The length of the CDR3 is 20 residues. V trimming: 0 bases; J trimming: 4 bases; junction bases outside the gene matches: 19. The method was immunoSEQ multiplex PCR; TCRdb's version includes in-frame clones alone and lacks a portion of them. The sample holds about 2 million clones, 95% seen once. The sequenced sample was naive CD4+ T cells sorted from blood. Subset described: CD45RA+ positively selected. V and J are TRBV4-3 and TRBJ1-2; 8 bases align to TRBD1. This TCR derives from a man between 18 and 35 years old in good health. The CDR3 nucleotides read TGCGCCAGCAGCCAAGAAGGGCTCATCGGTACCGTGGGGACAGGCTATGGCTACACCTTC. It encodes CASSQEGLIGTVGTGYGYTF.